Listed below are T cell receptor beta chains from one sample, sequenced in a study of cytomegalovirus exposure and HLA in healthy donors. Some clones are missing from TCRdb's copy, which holds only in-frame ones; the method was immunoSEQ multiplex PCR. The sample records over 200,000 clones, roughly 85% being singletons. The sample comprised PBMCs. The receptors come from a woman younger than 35 in good health and CMV-seronegative. Both conserved end residues are part of each CDR3. A D gene is named only where the DNA matches it firmly. Size values are once, few and many counts, or a class for expanded clones, and some rows have none.

J gene: TRBJ2-1; clone size: -; CDR3 length: 15; D gene: -; V gene: TRBV9; CDR3 protein: CASSVRLAGDNEQFF; CDR3 DNA: TGTGCCAGCAGCGTCAGGCTAGCTGGGGACAATGAGCAGTTCTTC
J gene: TRBJ2-3; clone size: -; CDR3 length: 14; D gene: -; V gene: TRBV2; CDR3 protein: CASKEDSPSDTQYF; CDR3 DNA: TGTGCCAGCAAGGAGGACTCCCCCTCAGATACGCAGTATTTT
J gene: TRBJ2-1; clone size: few; CDR3 length: 14; D gene: -; V gene: TRBV5-4; CDR3 protein: CASSLWGAANEQFF; CDR3 DNA: TGTGCCAGCAGCTTGTGGGGGGCAGCGAATGAGCAGTTCTTC
J gene: TRBJ2-5; clone size: -; CDR3 length: 14; D gene: -; V gene: TRBV9; CDR3 protein: CASSVGSSQETQYF; CDR3 DNA: TGTGCCAGCAGCGTAGGATCGAGCCAAGAGACCCAGTACTTC
J gene: TRBJ2-1; clone size: -; CDR3 length: 16; D gene: -; V gene: TRBV4-1; CDR3 protein: CASSSTPAPYGNEQFF; CDR3 DNA: TGCGCCAGCAGCTCAACGCCCGCCCCTTACGGCAATGAGCAGTTCTTC
J gene: TRBJ1-4; clone size: -; CDR3 length: 15; D gene: -; V gene: TRBV9; CDR3 protein: CASSREGGVTEKLFF; CDR3 DNA: TGTGCCAGCAGCAGAGAAGGTGGGGTAACTGAAAAACTGTTTTTT
J gene: TRBJ1-2; clone size: -; CDR3 length: 15; D gene: -; V gene: TRBV2; CDR3 protein: CASSVVRRQWGGYTF; CDR3 DNA: TGTGCCAGCAGTGTAGTACGGCGCCAGTGGGGGGGCTACACCTTC
J gene: TRBJ1-2; clone size: -; CDR3 length: 13; D gene: -; V gene: TRBV18; CDR3 protein: CASSPGGNYGYTF; CDR3 DNA: TGTGCCAGCTCACCGGGAGGGAACTATGGCTACACCTTC
J gene: TRBJ2-5; clone size: -; CDR3 length: 14; D gene: TRBD2; V gene: TRBV18; CDR3 protein: CASSPPSGRETQYF; CDR3 DNA: TGTGCCAGCTCACCACCTAGCGGGAGAGAGACCCAGTACTTC
J gene: TRBJ2-5; clone size: -; CDR3 length: 13; D gene: -; V gene: TRBV2; CDR3 protein: CASSGGVGETQYF; CDR3 DNA: TGTGCCAGCAGTGGGGGGGTGGGAGAGACCCAGTACTTC
J gene: TRBJ1-5; clone size: -; CDR3 length: 15; D gene: TRBD1; V gene: TRBV27; CDR3 protein: CASRGQGLSNQPQHF; CDR3 DNA: TGTGCCAGCAGGGGACAGGGCTTAAGCAATCAGCCCCAGCATTTT
J gene: TRBJ2-1; clone size: -; CDR3 length: 13; D gene: TRBD2; V gene: TRBV27; CDR3 protein: CASGGEAYNEQFF; CDR3 DNA: TGTGCCAGCGGGGGGGAGGCCTACAATGAGCAGTTCTTC
J gene: TRBJ2-6; clone size: -; CDR3 length: 13; D gene: -; V gene: TRBV7-9; CDR3 protein: CASSTSEANVLTF; CDR3 DNA: TGTGCCAGCAGCACGTCAGAGGCCAACGTCCTGACTTTC
J gene: TRBJ1-1; clone size: -; CDR3 length: 12; D gene: -; V gene: TRBV29-1; CDR3 protein: CRGSSSNTEAFF; CDR3 DNA: TGCAGGGGGAGCTCTTCGAACACTGAAGCTTTCTTT
J gene: TRBJ1-2; clone size: -; CDR3 length: 13; D gene: TRBD1; V gene: TRBV2; CDR3 protein: CASHDRDSYGYTF; CDR3 DNA: TGTGCCAGCCACGACAGGGATTCCTATGGCTACACCTTC
J gene: TRBJ2-7; clone size: -; CDR3 length: 16; D gene: -; V gene: TRBV5-1; CDR3 protein: CASSLSWAGDYYEQYF; CDR3 DNA: TGCGCCAGCAGCTTGTCGTGGGCAGGGGACTACTACGAGCAGTACTTC
J gene: TRBJ2-2; clone size: -; CDR3 length: 15; D gene: TRBD1; V gene: TRBV5-6; CDR3 protein: CASTHVQGWDGELFF; CDR3 DNA: TGTGCCAGCACCCACGTACAGGGGTGGGACGGGGAGCTGTTTTTT
J gene: TRBJ2-7; clone size: -; CDR3 length: 12; D gene: -; V gene: TRBV7-9; CDR3 protein: CASGPRGREQYF; CDR3 DNA: TGTGCCAGCGGCCCGAGGGGAAGAGAGCAGTACTTC
J gene: TRBJ2-7; clone size: -; CDR3 length: 14; D gene: -; V gene: TRBV4-1; CDR3 protein: CASSQTYGTYEQYF; CDR3 DNA: TGCGCCAGCAGCCAAACCTACGGGACTTACGAGCAGTACTTC
J gene: TRBJ2-2; clone size: -; CDR3 length: 13; D gene: TRBD1; V gene: TRBV6-5; CDR3 protein: CATHRGRTGELFF; CDR3 DNA: TGTGCCACCCACAGGGGGCGAACCGGGGAGCTGTTTTTT